These 27 T cell receptor beta chains came from one sample sequenced in a study of patients and donors after allogeneic stem cell transplantation. TCRdb re-analysed the RT-PCR reads in MiXCR, keeping a single row per CDR3 protein. The sample lists 200,000 to 250,000 distinct CDR3 sequences, 13% to 15% occurring once. Sequencing was performed on blood, either unsorted or a sorted T cell fraction (not recorded which). The receptors shown here come from a human donor who was either an allogeneic HSCT recipient or a stem cell or donor lymphocyte infusion donor (not recorded which). It is not recorded whose cells these are; they may come from a transplant donor.

This clonotype appeared many times. The chain couples TRBV24-1 to TRBJ2-6; 8 bases agree with TRBD2. The CDR3 is 17 amino acids. After removal of 2 bases from V and 0 bases from J, the junction contained 2 bases not matched to a gene. CDR1 and CDR2 from the germline V gene are KGHDR and SFDVKD. CDR3 protein: CATSDWAGGSGANVLTF. In nucleotides, the CDR3 is TGTGCCACCAGTGATTGGGCGGGAGGCTCTGGGGCCAACGTCCTGACTTTC.

This clonotype was seen repeatedly, ten times or more. The chain links TRBV7-2 to TRBJ2-1; tentatively, D is TRBD1 or TRBD2 (5 bases each). Germline V gives CDR1 SGHTA, CDR2 FQGNSA. The ends were cut back, 9 bases at V and 8 bases at J, with 14 bases in the middle. There are 12 residues in the CDR3. CDR3 amino acids: CASDSLGDEQFF. Here the CDR3 DNA reads TGTGCCAGTGACTCACTGGGGGATGAGCAGTTCTTC.

This clonotype showed up just a few times. The chain links TRBV9 to TRBJ1-6; D not certain. There are 17 residues in the CDR3. With 4 bases removed from V and 0 bases from J, the gap between germline ends came to 14 bases. Per the germline V gene, CDR1 is SGDLS and CDR2 is YYNGEE. The DNA for the CDR3 is TGTGCCAGCAGCCCAACCGAGGGTAGCTCCTATAATTCACCCCTCCACTTT. The encoded protein is CASSPTEGSSYNSPLHF. The full variable domain, its missing parts supplied by reference TRBV9 and TRBJ1-6, is DSGVTQTPKHLITATGQRVTLRCSPRSGDLSVYWYQQSLDQGLQFLIQYYNGEERAKGNILERFSAQQFPDLHSELNLSSLELGDSALYFCASSPTEGSSYNSPLHFGNGTRLTVT.

The CDR3 here is CASSPKMSSYNEQFF. As DNA, the CDR3 is TGTGCCAGCAGCCCAAAGATGAGCTCCTACAATGAGCAGTTCTTC. The chain links TRBV11-3 to TRBJ2-1; D ambiguous. Trimming took 5 bases from V and 0 from J, leaving 11 bases between them. This CDR3 is built from 15 residues. Germline loops: CDR1 SGHNT, CDR2 YENEEA. The variable domain in full, with the rest retrieved from reference TRBV11-3 and TRBJ2-1, is EAGVVQSPRYKIIEKKQPVAFWCNPISGHNTLYWYLQNLGQGPELLIRYENEEAVDDSQLPKDRFSAERLKGVDSTLKIQPAELGDSAVYLCASSPKMSSYNEQFFGPGTRLTVL.

In this sample, this clonotype turned up many times. The J gene is TRBJ1-4, the V gene TRBV2; no clear D. Per germline, CDR1 SNHLY and CDR2 FYNNEI. The CDR3 is made up of 12 amino acids. The V end was cut by 2 bases, the J end by 8 bases, with 6 bases between. The chain's CDR3 is CASSEQIEKLFF. In DNA, the CDR3 is TGTGCCAGCAGTGAACAGATAGAAAAACTGTTTTTT.

The table lists this clonotype with many counts. This sequence joins TRBV20-1 and TRBJ1-5; D might be TRBD1 (5 bases). The CDR3 covers 14 residues. Looked up from germline, CDR1 is DFQATT and CDR2 is SNEGSKA (reference sequence). V was trimmed by 3 bases and J by 3 bases, leaving 12 bases between them. The CDR3 sequence is CSASVGRANQPQHF. The CDR3 nucleotides read TGCAGTGCTAGCGTTGGCAGGGCCAATCAGCCCCAGCATTTT.

A few counts support this clonotype. This chain uses TRBV20-1 with TRBJ2-5, with D possibly TRBD2 on 5 matching bases. This CDR3 region has 14 residues. Trimming shortened V by 3 bases and J by 1 base, and 12 bases separated the two germline ends. Per germline, CDR1 DFQATT and CDR2 SNEGSKA (reference sequence). The CDR3 DNA reads as TGCAGTGCTAGTGAACGGACTTTCCAAGAGACCCAGTACTTC. It yields the protein CSASERTFQETQYF.

In its sample, this clonotype was seen many times. The V and J genes are TRBV29-1 and TRBJ2-3; D is perhaps TRBD1 or TRBD2 (5 bases each). The CDR3 runs 14 residues. Per germline, CDR1 SQVTM and CDR2 ANQGSEA. Deletions cut 7 bases from V and 4 bases from J, with 18 bases between. This chain's CDR3 is CSASGGVHSDTQYF. CDR3 in DNA: TGCAGCGCGAGTGGGGGTGTACACTCAGATACGCAGTATTTT.

Only a few counts were recorded for this clonotype. The V and J genes are TRBV6-1 and TRBJ2-3, with 7 bases lining up with TRBD2. V shed 4 bases, J shed 3 bases, and the junction held 13 bases outside the gene matches. This CDR3 contains 17 residues. In germline, CDR1 is MNHNS, CDR2 SASEGT. DNA of the CDR3: TGTGCCAGCAGTGGGGTGACGGCGGGGGTTGGTACAGATACGCAGTATTTT. Translating gives CASSGVTAGVGTDTQYF.

This clonotype occurred a few times. The rearrangement uses TRBV20-1 and TRBJ2-7, with 8 nucleotides matching TRBD2. This CDR3 contains 16 residues. The germline gives CDR1 DFQATT, CDR2 SNEGSKA (reference sequence). V shed 3 bases, J shed 3 bases, and the junction held 13 bases outside the gene matches. The DNA for the CDR3 is TGCAGTGCTAGTTCTTCAAGAGCGGGAGAGCTCTACGAGCAGTACTTC. Its protein is CSASSSRAGELYEQYF.

The J gene is TRBJ1-5, the V gene TRBV4-2, with 10 bases matching TRBD1. There are 16 residues in the CDR3. Germline assignment: CDR1 LGHNA and CDR2 YNFKEQ. The V gene end was trimmed by 5 bases and the J gene end by 7 bases; junction bases not matched to a gene: 11. CDR3 sequence (DNA): TGTGCCAGCAGCGCCCACATGGGGACAGGGGACCAGCCCCAGCATTTT. Amino acid sequence: CASSAHMGTGDQPQHF.

This clonotype was recorded many times. The chain recombines TRBV28 with TRBJ1-1; the match to TRBD1 covers 9 bases. Losses at the gene ends were 10 bases for V and 4 bases for J; bases not matched to a gene: 16. CDR3 length equals 16 residues. Germline V gives CDR1 MDHEN, CDR2 SYDVKM. The CDR3, as DNA: TGTGCCATTCTTTCCGGGACAGGGAGCGTTGGCACTGAAGCTTTCTTT. Encoded protein: CAILSGTGSVGTEAFF. The entire variable domain, with the rest obtained from reference TRBV28 and TRBJ1-1, is as follows: DVKVTQSSRYLVKRTGEKVFLECVQDMDHENMFWYRQDPGLGLRLIYFSYDVKMKEKGDIPEGYSVSREKKERFSLILESASTNQTSMYLCAILSGTGSVGTEAFFGQGTRLTVV.

The rearrangement uses TRBV20-1 and TRBJ2-4; D not certain. The CDR3 has 17 amino acids. Germline V gives CDR1 DFQATT, CDR2 SNEGSKA (reference sequence). V lost 2 bases and J lost 0, with 17 bases in between. Here the CDR3 reads CSARFRPERKAKNIQYF. The CDR3 DNA reads TGCAGTGCTAGATTCAGACCGGAACGAAAAGCCAAAAACATTCAGTACTTC.

In this sample, this clonotype turned up many times. This rearrangement joins TRBV3-1 to TRBJ2-1, with 13 positions matching TRBD2. Germline-derived CDR1 and CDR2 are LGHDT and YNNKEL (reference sequence). J gave up 4 bases and V 4 bases, and 4 bases lay outside the gene matches. This CDR3 spans 16 amino acids. In DNA form, the CDR3 reads TGTGCCAGCAGCCCCAGGACTAGCGGGGGATACAATGAGCAGTTCTTC. Amino acids: CASSPRTSGGYNEQFF.

In this sample, this clonotype turned up many times. The chain recombines TRBV10-3 with TRBJ2-3; the D is unclear. V was pared by 4 bases and J by 4 bases, with 18 bases between. The CDR3 consists of 16 residues. Germline-derived CDR1 and CDR2 are ENHRY and SYGVKD. The CDR3: CAISVRGEVVADTQYF. CDR3 nucleotides: TGTGCCATCAGTGTACGCGGCGAGGTGGTGGCAGATACGCAGTATTTT.

The sample holds a few counts of this clonotype. The V gene is TRBV9, the J gene TRBJ2-3; D is unclear. Germline V gene data show CDR1 as SGDLS and CDR2 as YYNGEE. The CDR3 is 12 amino acids. Trimming shortened V by 9 bases and J by 5 bases, and 13 bases separated the two germline ends. CDR3: CATKKKLDTQYF. The CDR3 nucleotides read TGTGCCACCAAAAAAAAATTAGATACGCAGTATTTT. The full variable domain, completed using reference TRBV9 and TRBJ2-3, is DSGVTQTPKHLITATGQRVTLRCSPRSGDLSVYWYQQSLDQGLQFLIQYYNGEERAKGNILERFSAQQFPDLHSELNLSSLELGDSALYFCATKKKLDTQYFGPGTRLTVL.

This clonotype was found a few times. This chain uses TRBV6-5 with TRBJ1-2, with a possible D match to TRBD1 (6 bases). This CDR3 comprises 16 residues. Germline CDR1 and CDR2: MNHEY and SVGAGI. Trimming shortened V by 4 bases and J by 8 bases, and 23 bases separated the two germline ends. The DNA of the CDR3 is TGTGCCAGCAGTTTGGCGCTAACAGGGTCCGGGGCGGGCTACACCTTC. The encoded protein is CASSLALTGSGAGYTF.

In this sample, this clonotype turned up many times. V and J are TRBV6-5 and TRBJ2-2; 11 nucleotides agree with TRBD1. CDR1 is MNHEY and CDR2 is SVGAGI in the germline V gene. The CDR3 extends over 16 amino acids. After removal of 0 bases from V and 6 bases from J, the junction contained 3 bases not matched to a gene. CDR3 sequence reads: CASSYSPGQGAGELFF. The DNA of the CDR3 is TGTGCCAGCAGTTACTCCCCGGGACAGGGGGCCGGGGAGCTGTTTTTT.

The rearrangement links TRBV15 to TRBJ2-1; D is possibly TRBD1 (6 bases). The CDR3 spans 14 residues. Trimming took off 5 bases at V and 8 bases at J, with 16 bases between the two ends. Germline V gene data show CDR1 as LNHNV and CDR2 as YYDKDF (reference sequence). CDR3 DNA sequence: TGTGCCACCAGCCGCTTGATACAGGGTCATGAGCAGTTCTTC. Protein product: CATSRLIQGHEQFF.

The chain carries TRBV12-3 or TRBV12-4 and TRBJ1-1; 9 bases agree with TRBD1. V lost 5 bases and J lost 4; bases outside the gene matches: 2. CDR3 length equals 13 residues. CDR3 bases: TGTGCCAGCAGTCGGACAGGGGTCACTGAAGCTTTCTTT. Translation: CASSRTGVTEAFF.

This clonotype was observed a handful of times. The V and J genes are TRBV20-1 and TRBJ2-1; 11 bases agree with TRBD2. The germline CDR1 and CDR2 sequences are DFQATT and SNEGSKA (reference sequence). V shed 4 bases and J 7 bases; nucleotides not matched to a gene: 12. This CDR3 is 16 amino acids long. Written as DNA, the CDR3 is TGCAGTGCTACTTTACTAGCGGGGGCCTACATAAATGAGCAGTTCTTC. It specifies CSATLLAGAYINEQFF.

This clonotype was detected many times. The rearrangement links TRBV29-1 to TRBJ1-1, with TRBD1 matching 10 bases. The germline CDR1 and CDR2 sequences are SQVTM and ANQGSEA. The CDR3 runs 14 residues. Trimming removed 7 bases from V and 3 bases from J; junction bases left unmatched: 8. In DNA, the CDR3 is TGCAGCGGGACAGGGGGGAGCGGGGACACTGAAGCTTTCTTT. Amino acids: CSGTGGSGDTEAFF.

This clonotype was picked up many times. This chain uses TRBV9 with TRBJ1-2; 9 bases fit TRBD1. The length of the CDR3 is 13 residues. V was pared by 4 bases and J by 12 bases, with 10 bases of the junction left unmatched. CDR1 is SGDLS and CDR2 is YYNGEE in the germline V gene. The CDR3 loop reads CASSPRDRDTHTF. The CDR3 nucleotides are TGTGCCAGCAGCCCGCGGGACAGGGACACCCACACCTTC. The full variable domain, in which reference TRBV9 and TRBJ1-2 provide the parts outside the CDR3, is DSGVTQTPKHLITATGQRVTLRCSPRSGDLSVYWYQQSLDQGLQFLIQYYNGEERAKGNILERFSAQQFPDLHSELNLSSLELGDSALYFCASSPRDRDTHTFGSGTRLTVV.

The rearrangement links TRBV20-1 to TRBJ2-3, with 10 bases aligning to TRBD2. Per the germline V gene, CDR1 is DFQATT and CDR2 is SNEGSKA (reference sequence). This CDR3 is built from 16 residues. V lost 0 bases and J lost 5; bases outside the gene matches: 8. This CDR3 reads CSARDTAGGREDTQYF. DNA of the CDR3: TGCAGTGCTAGAGACACAGCGGGAGGGCGAGAAGATACGCAGTATTTT.

This clonotype was seen many times. J is TRBJ2-7 and V is TRBV5-1; 9 nucleotides line up with TRBD1. The CDR3 covers 16 residues. V was clipped by 0 bases and J by 5 bases; unmatched bases: 9. Germline V gene sequence: CDR1 SGHRS, CDR2 YFSETQ. The CDR3 spells CASSLATGTGTNEQYF. The CDR3 coding sequence is TGCGCCAGCAGCTTGGCGACCGGGACAGGGACCAACGAGCAGTACTTC.

This clonotype has just a few counts. The chain is built from TRBV24-1 and TRBJ2-1; 7 bases map to TRBD2. Trimming cost V 2 bases and J 5 bases; bases outside gene matches: 8. The V gene's germline CDR1 is KGHDR and CDR2 SFDVKD. This CDR3 has 16 residues. The DNA of the CDR3 is TGTGCCACCAGTGATTCTGGGGTACGGGGGGACAATGAGCAGTTCTTC. It translates to CATSDSGVRGDNEQFF.

The rearrangement links TRBV20-1 to TRBJ2-7; 11 positions agree with TRBD1. V dropped 0 bases and J dropped 3; count of bases not matched to a gene: 4. This CDR3 spans 15 amino acids. Germline CDR1 and CDR2: DFQATT and SNEGSKA (reference sequence). Written as DNA, the CDR3 is TGCAGTGCTAGAGAGGCGGGACAGGGGGGCTACGAGCAGTACTTC. Its translation is CSAREAGQGGYEQYF.